These T cell receptor beta chains were read from a single sample in a study of CD8 T cells in ankylosing spondylitis. TCRdb re-analysed the 5' RACE reads in MiXCR, keeping a single row per CDR3 protein. The table records 700,000 to 850,000 distinct CDR3 sequences, 10% to 15% of them present only once. Sequenced sample: blood, either unsorted or a sorted T cell fraction (not recorded which). The origin of the receptors is a male donor with ankylosing spondylitis. The CDR3 runs from the conserved cysteine through the conserved F or W. D genes are given only for firm matches. Clone size is stated in some rows and not others, as once, few, many or a class when expanded.

size: .; D: TRBD1; V: TRBV11-2; J: TRBJ2-3; CDR3: CASSATGVPLDTQYF; DNA: TGTGCCAGCAGCGCTACAGGGGTCCCCTTGGATACGCAGTATTTT
size: .; D: .; V: TRBV28; J: TRBJ2-7; CDR3: CTSSSGAFHEQYF; DNA: TGTACCAGCAGTTCGGGGGCTTTCCACGAGCAGTACTTC
size: few; D: TRBD1; V: TRBV5-1; J: TRBJ2-7; CDR3: CASSLGDRVHEQYF; DNA: TGCGCCAGCAGCTTGGGGGACAGGGTTCACGAGCAGTACTTC
size: .; D: TRBD1; V: TRBV6-1; J: TRBJ1-6; CDR3: CASAPGQGTSPLHF; DNA: TGTGCCAGCGCGCCGGGACAGGGGACTTCACCCCTCCACTTT
size: few; D: TRBD2; V: TRBV11-2; J: TRBJ2-5; CDR3: CASSLVPGGLTQYF; DNA: TGTGCCAGCAGCTTAGTTCCGGGAGGCCTCACCCAGTACTTC
size: .; D: .; V: TRBV7-9; J: TRBJ2-7; CDR3: CASSASFGEQYF; DNA: TGTGCCAGCAGTGCTAGCTTCGGCGAGCAGTACTTC
size: .; D: .; V: TRBV11-2; J: TRBJ2-5; CDR3: CASSLDPWTEETQYF; DNA: TGTGCCAGCAGCTTAGATCCATGGACAGAAGAGACCCAGTACTTC
size: .; D: TRBD1; V: TRBV12-3/TRBV12-4; J: TRBJ1-2; CDR3: CASSQGQGARGYTF; DNA: TGTGCCAGCAGTCAGGGACAGGGGGCGAGAGGCTACACCTTC
size: few; D: .; V: TRBV7-2; J: TRBJ2-3; CDR3: CASSTERTDTQYF; DNA: TGTGCCAGCAGCACAGAGCGCACAGATACGCAGTATTTT
size: few; D: .; V: TRBV7-2; J: TRBJ2-1; CDR3: CASSLLLYYNEQFF; DNA: TGTGCCAGCAGCTTACTACTCTACTACAATGAGCAGTTCTTC
size: many; D: .; V: TRBV4-2; J: TRBJ2-7; CDR3: CASSQDLIGAVYEQYF; DNA: TGTGCCAGCAGCCAAGACTTGATCGGGGCTGTTTACGAGCAGTACTTC
size: few; D: .; V: TRBV14; J: TRBJ2-3; CDR3: CASSQRAQSPSTDTQYF; DNA: TGTGCCAGCAGCCAACGCGCCCAGAGCCCTAGCACAGATACGCAGTATTTT
size: .; D: .; V: TRBV7-2; J: TRBJ2-5; CDR3: CASSSRQQETQYF; DNA: TGTGCCAGCAGCTCACGACAGCAAGAGACCCAGTACTTC
size: .; D: .; V: TRBV18; J: TRBJ1-6; CDR3: CASSPRSPVVTLHF; DNA: TGTGCCAGCTCACCCCGGTCCCCGGTCGTAACCCTCCACTTT
size: many; D: .; V: TRBV12-3/TRBV12-4; J: TRBJ1-5; CDR3: CASSLVSNSNQPQHF; DNA: TGTGCCAGCAGTTTGGTCAGTAATAGCAATCAGCCCCAGCATTTT
size: .; D: TRBD1; V: TRBV20-1; J: TRBJ1-2; CDR3: CSARPGTGSGYTF; DNA: TGCAGTGCCCGGCCCGGGACAGGGAGTGGCTACACCTTC
size: many; D: .; V: TRBV4-1; J: TRBJ1-1; CDR3: CASSQRVFMITNTEAFF; DNA: TGCGCCAGCAGCCAGAGGGTGTTTATGATTACCAACACTGAAGCTTTCTTT
size: .; D: TRBD1; V: TRBV4-3; J: TRBJ1-6; CDR3: CASSQTGGDSPLHF; DNA: TGCGCCAGCAGCCAAACAGGGGGTGATTCACCCCTCCACTTT
size: .; D: .; V: TRBV7-2; J: TRBJ1-1; CDR3: CASSLEWGGLAFF; DNA: TGTGCCAGCAGCTTAGAATGGGGGGGTCTGGCTTTCTTT
size: .; D: .; V: TRBV10-3; J: TRBJ1-2; CDR3: CAISEGENYCYTF; DNA: TGTGCCATCAGCGAGGGTGAAAATTATTGCTACACCTTC
size: .; D: TRBD2; V: TRBV28; J: TRBJ2-7; CDR3: CASSPSELAGDRIYEQYF; DNA: TGTGCCAGCAGCCCGTCGGAACTAGCGGGGGACAGGATTTACGAGCAGTACTTC
size: many; D: .; V: TRBV12-3/TRBV12-4; J: TRBJ1-4; CDR3: CASSIRPETLFF; DNA: TGTGCCAGCAGTATACGCCCCGAAACACTGTTTTTT
size: few; D: TRBD1; V: TRBV6-1; J: TRBJ2-7; CDR3: CASRSPGQRFSYEQYF; DNA: TGTGCCAGCAGATCTCCGGGACAGCGTTTCTCCTACGAGCAGTACTTC
size: .; D: TRBD1; V: TRBV12-3/TRBV12-4; J: TRBJ1-2; CDR3: CASRPTGGPHGYTF; DNA: TGTGCCAGCAGACCGACAGGGGGCCCCCATGGCTACACCTTC
size: .; D: .; V: TRBV12-5; J: TRBJ1-3; CDR3: CASGLATLTTGRSGNTIYF; DNA: TGTGCTAGTGGTTTGGCCACCCTTACCACCGGCAGATCTGGAAACACCATATATTTT
size: few; D: TRBD1; V: TRBV10-3; J: TRBJ1-4; CDR3: CAISERGTGDEKLFF; DNA: TGTGCCATCAGTGAGAGGGGGACAGGCGATGAAAAACTGTTTTTT
size: few; D: .; V: TRBV24-1; J: TRBJ2-1; CDR3: CATSDPSGTGYNEQFF; DNA: TGTGCCACCAGTGACCCGTCCGGGACGGGGTACAATGAGCAGTTCTTC
size: .; D: TRBD1; V: TRBV7-2; J: TRBJ2-7; CDR3: CASSPLGDRGSYEQYF; DNA: TGTGCCAGCAGCCCCTTGGGGGACAGGGGTTCCTACGAGCAGTACTTC
size: .; D: .; V: TRBV20-1; J: TRBJ1-5; CDR3: CSARAKGERPQHF; DNA: TGCAGTGCTCGGGCAAAAGGGGAGCGGCCCCAGCATTTT
size: many; D: TRBD2; V: TRBV20-1; J: TRBJ2-7; CDR3: CSARDRYGGGEQYF; DNA: TGCAGTGCTAGAGATCGTTATGGGGGGGGCGAGCAGTACTTC
size: .; D: TRBD1; V: TRBV9; J: TRBJ1-5; CDR3: CASSQGGGPYQPQHF; DNA: TGTGCCAGCAGCCAGGGGGGGGGCCCCTATCAGCCCCAGCATTTT
size: many; D: TRBD1; V: TRBV20-1; J: TRBJ1-4; CDR3: CSAAAGTANEKLFF; DNA: TGCAGTGCGGCAGCCGGGACAGCAAATGAAAAACTGTTTTTT
size: .; D: TRBD1; V: TRBV20-1; J: TRBJ2-5; CDR3: CSAPRDSRKTQYF; DNA: TGCAGTGCTCCCCGGGACAGTAGAAAGACCCAGTACTTC
size: few; D: .; V: TRBV10-3; J: TRBJ2-7; CDR3: CAIMGQSSYEQYF; DNA: TGTGCCATCATGGGGCAATCCTCCTACGAGCAGTACTTC
size: .; D: .; V: TRBV2; J: TRBJ2-3; CDR3: CASSPRQGRDTQYF; DNA: TGTGCCAGCAGTCCGCGGCAGGGGCGAGATACGCAGTATTTT
size: few; D: TRBD1; V: TRBV7-9; J: TRBJ2-7; CDR3: CASNLRDRVNYEQYF; DNA: TGTGCCAGCAACTTGCGGGACAGGGTTAATTACGAGCAGTACTTC
size: few; D: TRBD1; V: TRBV7-2; J: TRBJ2-7; CDR3: CASTFRDSRYEQYF; DNA: TGTGCCAGCACCTTTCGGGACAGCCGGTACGAGCAGTACTTC
size: .; D: .; V: TRBV4-1; J: TRBJ1-2; CDR3: CASSQVSGLVGYTF; DNA: TGCGCCAGCAGCCAAGTTTCAGGGCTGGTTGGCTACACCTTC
size: .; D: .; V: TRBV5-5; J: TRBJ2-2; CDR3: CASSLVLRPGELFF; DNA: TGTGCCAGCAGCTTGGTGTTGCGGCCCGGGGAGCTGTTTTTT
size: many; D: .; V: TRBV7-2; J: TRBJ1-5; CDR3: CASSLGRGQPQHF; DNA: TGTGCCAGCAGCTTAGGCCGGGGTCAGCCCCAGCATTTT
size: many; D: .; V: TRBV7-9; J: TRBJ2-1; CDR3: CASSWTVYNEQFF; DNA: TGTGCCAGCAGTTGGACGGTCTACAATGAGCAGTTCTTC
size: once; D: .; V: TRBV20-1; J: TRBJ1-1; CDR3: CSARDREAEAFF; DNA: TGCAGTGCTAGAGACCGGGAGGCTGAAGCTTTCTTT
size: .; D: .; V: TRBV5-1; J: TRBJ2-3; CDR3: CASSFGRELKGDTQYF; DNA: TGCGCCAGCAGCTTCGGTAGAGAATTAAAAGGAGATACGCAGTATTTT
size: .; D: TRBD2; V: TRBV20-1; J: TRBJ2-3; CDR3: CSARLAGRVEDTQYF; DNA: TGCAGTGCTAGACTAGCGGGTAGGGTTGAGGATACGCAGTATTTT
size: .; D: TRBD2; V: TRBV6-1; J: TRBJ2-1; CDR3: CASVREGWDEQFF; DNA: TGTGCCAGTGTGCGGGAGGGCTGGGATGAGCAGTTCTTC
size: .; D: TRBD1; V: TRBV20-1; J: TRBJ1-5; CDR3: CSANAGTDQPQHF; DNA: TGCAGTGCGAATGCCGGGACAGATCAGCCCCAGCATTTT
size: many; D: .; V: TRBV9; J: TRBJ2-3; CDR3: CASSVVPDTQYF; DNA: TGTGCCAGCAGCGTAGTCCCTGATACGCAGTATTTT
size: .; D: TRBD1; V: TRBV5-6; J: TRBJ2-2; CDR3: CASSSGQGAWTGELFF; DNA: TGTGCCAGCAGCTCCGGACAGGGGGCATGGACCGGGGAGCTGTTTTTT
size: .; D: TRBD2; V: TRBV6-2/TRBV6-3; J: TRBJ2-5; CDR3: CASSYFRLAGDQETQYF; DNA: TGTGCCAGCAGTTACTTCCGACTAGCGGGGGACCAAGAGACCCAGTACTTC
size: .; D: .; V: TRBV5-1; J: TRBJ2-2; CDR3: CASRTILNVAGELFF; DNA: TGCGCCAGCAGGACTATCCTCAACGTCGCAGGGGAGCTGTTTTTT